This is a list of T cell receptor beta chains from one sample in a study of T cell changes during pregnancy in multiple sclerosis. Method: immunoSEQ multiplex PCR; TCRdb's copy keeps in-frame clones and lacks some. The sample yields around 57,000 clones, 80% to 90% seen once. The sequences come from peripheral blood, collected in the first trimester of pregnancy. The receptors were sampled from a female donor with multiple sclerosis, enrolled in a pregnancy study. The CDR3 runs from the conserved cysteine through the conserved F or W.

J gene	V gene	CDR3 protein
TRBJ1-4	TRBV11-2	CASSLEFSSTEKLFF
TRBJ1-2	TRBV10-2	CASGQGRSYGYTF
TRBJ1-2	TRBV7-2	CASSLSPVYGYTF
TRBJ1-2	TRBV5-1	CASSLSTGGTNYGYTF
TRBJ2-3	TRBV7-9	CASSPLLSVSQYF
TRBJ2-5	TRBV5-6	CASSLFDRESQETQYF
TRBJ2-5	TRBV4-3	CASSKATSETQYF
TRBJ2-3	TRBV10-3	CAISDGTSADTQYF
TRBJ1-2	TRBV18	CASSPGRDRHYTF
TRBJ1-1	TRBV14	CASSQVVYSRQGKTEAFF
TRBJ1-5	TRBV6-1	CASSETEYSNQPQHF
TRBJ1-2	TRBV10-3	CAIRNRQPIYGYTF
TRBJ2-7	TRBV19	CASSTTGGAYYEQYF
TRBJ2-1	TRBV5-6	CASSLLRTTVHNEQFF
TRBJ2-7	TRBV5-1	CASSSYSYRPLYEQYF
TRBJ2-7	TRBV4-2	CASSQETGTGGDEQYF
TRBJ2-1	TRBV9	CASSVGTSGGQNEQFF
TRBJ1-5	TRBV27	CASSFGQGSNQPQHF
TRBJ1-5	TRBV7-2	CASSQGNQPQHF
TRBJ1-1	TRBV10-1	CASSETVNTEAFF
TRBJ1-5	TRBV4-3	CASSQAGGTQPQHF
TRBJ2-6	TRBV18	CASSPPGQGIPGANVLTF
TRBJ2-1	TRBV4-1	CASSQGGRASNEQFF
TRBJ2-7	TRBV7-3	CASRPSGGVEQYF
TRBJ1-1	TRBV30	CAWIRGSMNTEAFF
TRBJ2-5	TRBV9	CASSATSGRHQETQYF
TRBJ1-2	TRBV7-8	CASSLGTGGSDYGYTF
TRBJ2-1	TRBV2	CASGKSGSSYNEQFF
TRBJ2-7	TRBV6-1	CASSEAPSETRVQYF
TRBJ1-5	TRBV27	CASSFGAGRTLPQHF
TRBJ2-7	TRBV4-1	CASSQEDASGSVYEQYF
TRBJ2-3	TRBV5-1	CASSLETSTDTQYF
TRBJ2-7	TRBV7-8	CASSLALAGGYEQYF
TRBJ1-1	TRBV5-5	CASSLKAGMVMNTEAFF
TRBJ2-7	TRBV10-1	CATQKGLSTQYEQYF
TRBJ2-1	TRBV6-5	CASSYTKQGKQFF
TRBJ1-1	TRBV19	CASKTKAEAFF
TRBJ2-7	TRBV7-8	CASSLDRGGRREQYF
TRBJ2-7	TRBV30	CAWSVADRDYEQYF
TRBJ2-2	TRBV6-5	CASNKDRANTGELFF
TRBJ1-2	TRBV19	CASSIRTDISLGGYTF
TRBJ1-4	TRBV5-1	CASRSRVGGHEKLFF
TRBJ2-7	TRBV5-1	CASSLSASGMSGYEQYF
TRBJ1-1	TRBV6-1	CASSEMDRAGTEAFF
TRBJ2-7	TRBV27	CASSPRAEAPHEQYF
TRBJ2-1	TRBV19	CASSMGQTNEQFF